This T cell receptor beta chain was profiled in a study of regulatory T cells in long-lasting Graves disease. Time point given: persistent/refractory GD, antithyroid drugs over 5 years with positive TRAb. The TCR library was made from RNA extracted from PBMCs. Combining iRepertoire HTBI primers with Arm-PCR of CDR3 regions, the authors built TCR beta libraries. TCRdb re-called the multiplex PCR reads through MiXCR, storing one row per CDR3 protein. The sample records 300,000 or so distinct CDR3 sequences, about 20% being singletons. The V gene lost 2 bases and the J gene lost 5 bases, with 12 bases spanning the gap. Germline loops: CDR1 SEHNR, CDR2 FQNEAQ (reference sequence). CDR3 length: 14 residues. General study results and limits: A reduction in accuracy may have resulted from the small sample size. TCR diversity in persistent Graves' patients was below that of newly diagnosed ones.

The sample holds many counts of this clonotype. Its antigen remains unknown. The sample in question was peripheral blood mononuclear cells (PBMCs), obtained when the disease was refractory, from a patient treated with antithyroid drugs. This TCR was recovered from a female donor with Graves disease. V gene TRBV7-9 combines with J gene TRBJ2-5; D is undetermined. CDR3 amino acids: CASSLTELGETQYF. The CDR3 bases are TGTGCCAGCAGCTTAACAGAGCTTGGGGAGACCCAGTACTTC.